This T cell receptor beta chain stems from a study of cytomegalovirus exposure and HLA in healthy donors. Study-level points and caveats: Follow-up analysis seemed to connect common viral pathogens with several of the most significant clusters identified. With high specificity and sensitivity, the classifier reportedly diagnosed cytomegalovirus status. TCR beta sequences numbering around 15,000 were associated with HLA alleles at 0.05 false discovery rate in a later analysis. Rates of TCR association differed by HLA locus in a later analysis, with DRB1 highest and HLA-C lowest.

With 60 Vbeta and 13 Jbeta primers, the PCR was carried out. Sequenced by immunoSEQ multiplex PCR; TCRdb stores in-frame clones only, minus some. The ten top clones account for 1%, within a sample of 100,000 to 150,000 clones. As for this clone: Its antigen is not known.

The sequenced sample consisted of PBMCs. The receptor comes from a man in his late teens or twenties in good health and CMV-seronegative.

CDR3 nucleotides: TGTGCCATCAGTGAAAGGTCCTCGGGAGATACGCAGTATTTT. This encodes CAISERSSGDTQYF. The chain links TRBV10-3 to TRBJ2-3; the D is unclear. The germline V gene encodes CDR1 ENHRY and CDR2 SYGVKD. The CDR3 extends over 14 amino acids. Trimming removed 3 bases from V and 5 bases from J, with 12 bases in between.